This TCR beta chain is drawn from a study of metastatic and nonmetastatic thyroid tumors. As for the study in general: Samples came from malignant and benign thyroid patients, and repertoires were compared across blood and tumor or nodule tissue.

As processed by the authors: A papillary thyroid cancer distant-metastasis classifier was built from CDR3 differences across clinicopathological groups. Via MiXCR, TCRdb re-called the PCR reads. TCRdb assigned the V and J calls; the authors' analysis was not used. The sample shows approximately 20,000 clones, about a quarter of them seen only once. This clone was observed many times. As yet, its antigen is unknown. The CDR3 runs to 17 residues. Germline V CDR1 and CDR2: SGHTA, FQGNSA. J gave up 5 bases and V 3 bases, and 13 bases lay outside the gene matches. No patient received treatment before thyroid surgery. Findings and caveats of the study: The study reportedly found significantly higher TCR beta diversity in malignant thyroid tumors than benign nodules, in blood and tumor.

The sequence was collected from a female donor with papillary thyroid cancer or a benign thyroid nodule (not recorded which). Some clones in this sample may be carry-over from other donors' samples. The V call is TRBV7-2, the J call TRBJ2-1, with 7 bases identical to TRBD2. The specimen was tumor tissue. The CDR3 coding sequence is TGTGCCAGCAGCTTTGCCGGAGCGGGATCCCTCCACAATGAGCAGTTCTTC. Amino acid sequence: CASSFAGAGSLHNEQFF.